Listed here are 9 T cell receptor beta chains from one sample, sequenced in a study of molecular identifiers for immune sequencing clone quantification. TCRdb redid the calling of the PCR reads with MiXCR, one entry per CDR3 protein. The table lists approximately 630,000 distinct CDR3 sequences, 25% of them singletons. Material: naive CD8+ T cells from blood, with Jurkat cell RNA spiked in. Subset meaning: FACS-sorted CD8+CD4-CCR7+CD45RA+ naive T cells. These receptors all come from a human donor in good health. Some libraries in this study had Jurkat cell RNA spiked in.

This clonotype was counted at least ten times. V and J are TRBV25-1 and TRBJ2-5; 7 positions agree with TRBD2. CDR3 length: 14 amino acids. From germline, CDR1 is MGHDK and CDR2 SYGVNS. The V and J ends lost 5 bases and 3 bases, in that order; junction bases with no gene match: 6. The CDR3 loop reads CASSSPSGKETQYF. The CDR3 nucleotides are TGTGCCAGCAGTTCCCCTAGCGGAAAAGAGACCCAGTACTTC.

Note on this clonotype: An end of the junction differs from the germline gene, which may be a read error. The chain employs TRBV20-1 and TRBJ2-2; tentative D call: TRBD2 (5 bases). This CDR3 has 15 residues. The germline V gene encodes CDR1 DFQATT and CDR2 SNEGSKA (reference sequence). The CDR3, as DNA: TGCAGTGCTAGAGTCAGTGAGGAAAACACCGGGGAGCTGATTTTT. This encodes CSARVSEENTGELIF.

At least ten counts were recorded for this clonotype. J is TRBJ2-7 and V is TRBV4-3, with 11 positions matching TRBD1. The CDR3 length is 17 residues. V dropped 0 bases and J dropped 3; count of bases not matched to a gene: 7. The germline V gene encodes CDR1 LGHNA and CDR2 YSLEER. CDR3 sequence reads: CASSQESMDRGLYEQYF. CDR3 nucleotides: TGCGCCAGCAGCCAAGAATCCATGGACAGGGGGCTCTACGAGCAGTACTTC.

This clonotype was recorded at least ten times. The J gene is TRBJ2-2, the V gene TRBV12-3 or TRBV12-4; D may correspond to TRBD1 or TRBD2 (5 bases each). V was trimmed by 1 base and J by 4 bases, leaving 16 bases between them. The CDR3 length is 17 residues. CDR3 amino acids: CASSLVSEGRITGELFF. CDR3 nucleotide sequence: TGTGCCAGCAGTTTAGTTTCCGAGGGGCGCATCACCGGGGAGCTGTTTTTT.

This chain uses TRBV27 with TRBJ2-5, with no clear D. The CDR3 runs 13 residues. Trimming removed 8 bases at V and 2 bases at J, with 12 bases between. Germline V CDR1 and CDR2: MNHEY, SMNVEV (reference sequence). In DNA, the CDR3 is TGTGCCAGCGGCCGATCGACTCAAGAGACCCAGTACTTC. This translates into CASGRSTQETQYF.

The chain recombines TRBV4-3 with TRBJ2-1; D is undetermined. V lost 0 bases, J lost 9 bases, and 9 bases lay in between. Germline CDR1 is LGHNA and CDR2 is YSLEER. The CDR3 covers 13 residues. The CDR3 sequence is CASSQDPPAEQFF. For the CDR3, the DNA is TGCGCCAGCAGCCAAGATCCCCCAGCTGAGCAGTTCTTC.

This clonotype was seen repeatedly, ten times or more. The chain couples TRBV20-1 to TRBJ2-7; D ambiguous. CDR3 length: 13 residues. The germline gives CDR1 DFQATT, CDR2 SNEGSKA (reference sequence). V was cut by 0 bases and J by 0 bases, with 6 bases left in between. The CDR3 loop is CSARDLSSYEQYF. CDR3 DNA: TGCAGTGCTAGAGACTTGAGCTCCTACGAGCAGTACTTC.

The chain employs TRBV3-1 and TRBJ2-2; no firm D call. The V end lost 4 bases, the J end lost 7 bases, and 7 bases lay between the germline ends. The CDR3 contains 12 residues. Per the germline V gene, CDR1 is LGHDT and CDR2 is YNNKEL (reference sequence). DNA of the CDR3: TGTGCCAGCAGCCTAATTGGCGGGGAGCTGTTTTTT. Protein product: CASSLIGGELFF.

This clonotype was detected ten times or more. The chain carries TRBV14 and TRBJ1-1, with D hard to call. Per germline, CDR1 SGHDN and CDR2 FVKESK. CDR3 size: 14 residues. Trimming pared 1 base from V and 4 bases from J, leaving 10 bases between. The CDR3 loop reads CASSQVGLGTEAFF. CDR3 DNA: TGTGCCAGCAGCCAAGTGGGGTTAGGCACTGAAGCTTTCTTT.